This is a list of T cell receptor beta chains from one sample in a study of blood T cell repertoires in COVID-19. Using immunoSEQ multiplex PCR, the repertoire was profiled, and TCRdb retains in-frame clones only, with some absent. The repertoire holds a few hundred thousand clones, 75% to 90% seen once, with less than 0.95% in the top ten. The specimen was peripheral blood. Receptor source: a woman aged 40 to 55 who had recovered from COVID-19. Each CDR3 is given with its conserved first and last residue. A D gene is named only where the DNA matches it firmly. Clone size, where shown, is once, few, many, or a class for clones that have expanded.

DNA: TGTGCCAGTACTGAGCGCGCAGACCAAGAGACCCAGTACTTC
CDR3: CASTERADQETQYF
J: TRBJ2-5
D: NA
V: TRBV19
size: once

DNA: TGTGCCAGCAGCTTAACAGCGGGACTAGCGGGGGTCACAGATACGCAGTATTTT
CDR3: CASSLTAGLAGVTDTQYF
J: TRBJ2-3
D: TRBD2
V: TRBV7-3
size: once

DNA: TGTGCCAGCAGCTTTGACAGGGGGTCGGTCTATGAGCAGTTCTTC
CDR3: CASSFDRGSVYEQFF
J: TRBJ2-1
D: NA
V: TRBV21-1
size: NA

DNA: TGTGCCACCAGCGAACGAATAGAGGGGGTTCAGCCCCAGCATTTT
CDR3: CATSERIEGVQPQHF
J: TRBJ1-5
D: NA
V: TRBV15
size: NA

DNA: TGCACCAGCAGCCAGGAGAGGAACACTGAAGCTTTCTTT
CDR3: CTSSQERNTEAFF
J: TRBJ1-1
D: NA
V: TRBV1
size: NA

DNA: TGTGCCAGCAGCTTAGGTAGCGGATTATACAATGAGCAGTTCTTC
CDR3: CASSLGSGLYNEQFF
J: TRBJ2-1
D: NA
V: TRBV7-6
size: NA

DNA: TGCGCCAGCAGCCACAGCGGACAGGGAGGCAATTCACCCCTCCACTTT
CDR3: CASSHSGQGGNSPLHF
J: TRBJ1-6
D: TRBD1
V: TRBV4-1
size: NA

DNA: TGTGCCAGCAGCTTGTCACCAGGAAGCACAGATACGCAGTATTTT
CDR3: CASSLSPGSTDTQYF
J: TRBJ2-3
D: NA
V: TRBV5-8
size: NA

DNA: TGTGCCAGCAGTCCCACCTTAGCGGGAGGGACCTACAATGAGCAGTTCTTC
CDR3: CASSPTLAGGTYNEQFF
J: TRBJ2-1
D: TRBD2
V: TRBV3-1/TRBV3-2
size: NA

DNA: TGCAGCGTTGATTTGGGACAGGGGACCTACGAGCAGTACTTC
CDR3: CSVDLGQGTYEQYF
J: TRBJ2-7
D: TRBD1
V: TRBV29-1
size: NA

DNA: TGTGCCAGCGCGTCGGGGGTGAATCAGCCCCAGCATTTT
CDR3: CASASGVNQPQHF
J: TRBJ1-5
D: NA
V: TRBV27
size: NA

DNA: TGTGCCAGCAGCTTGATGGACAGAGATAATGAAAAACTGTTTTTT
CDR3: CASSLMDRDNEKLFF
J: TRBJ1-4
D: NA
V: TRBV5-4
size: once

DNA: TGTGCCACCAGTGATTCCGGGACAGGGGGCCTCGAGCAGTACTTC
CDR3: CATSDSGTGGLEQYF
J: TRBJ2-7
D: TRBD1
V: TRBV24-1
size: NA

DNA: TGTGCCAGCAGCCAAGTGGTAGTTGGTGAGCAGTTCTTC
CDR3: CASSQVVVGEQFF
J: TRBJ2-1
D: NA
V: TRBV14
size: NA

DNA: TGTGCCAGTAGCTACTCTAACTATGGCTACACCTTC
CDR3: CASSYSNYGYTF
J: TRBJ1-2
D: NA
V: TRBV19
size: NA

DNA: TGTGCCAGCAGCTCAACCGGGACAGGGTATGCGAACACTGAAGCTTTCTTT
CDR3: CASSSTGTGYANTEAFF
J: TRBJ1-1
D: TRBD1
V: TRBV13
size: once

DNA: TGTGCCAGCAGTGGGTGGGGGCGGGCAGCAACTAATGAAAAACTGTTTTTT
CDR3: CASSGWGRAATNEKLFF
J: TRBJ1-4
D: NA
V: TRBV25-1
size: few